This TCR beta chain was profiled in a study of cytomegalovirus exposure and HLA in healthy donors (dated by TCRdb to about 2017). With regard to the full study: According to an earlier analysis of 450 to 650 of the donors, roughly 180 million T cells yielded 100 million or so unique TCR beta sequences and 276 Gb of sequence data. An early release that covered about 640 HLA-typed donors contained around 300 gigabases of sequencing data and 65 million to 100 million unique TCR sequences. Of the 300 to 500 genotyped donors, 75% to 85% were placed in the genetic ancestry cluster associated with self-reported Caucasian donors. The study aimed to test whether cataloging public T cell receptors could reveal signatures of past pathogen exposure. The study profiled the T cell repertoires of 500 to 800 subjects by immunosequencing and related them to cytomegalovirus serostatus. A separate validation cohort of over 95 different subjects was used in addition to the 666-subject first cohort. The study combined high-throughput TCR immunosequencing, statistical association of individual TCRs with disease status, and machine learning to predict cytomegalovirus infection status. In a later analysis, previously published TCR beta repertoires from some 640 donors were re-analyzed and high-resolution HLA genotyping was added so that TCR occurrence patterns could be studied. The later analysis used no new phenotypic data to find candidate immune exposures, relying instead on TCR beta sequences and their occurrence across donors. To decide whether each TCR beta V gene segment behaved as functional or pseudogenic, an earlier analysis of approximately 590 of the donors relied on high-throughput TCR beta sequencing. Donor age, sex, ethnicity and CMV serostatus were collected together with the repertoire data. A later genetic analysis used genome-wide SNP genotypes for about 55% of the 666 donors, treating that subset as a discovery cohort. All discovery cohort repertoires had been generated on a single sequencing platform. HLA typing included class I and class II loci at four-digit resolution. The number of typed donors differed by locus: about 620-630 for A, B, C, DRB1 and DQB1; approximately 520 for DQA1; approximately 610 for DPA1; and some 430 for DPB1. Because of strong linkage in the cohort, five DR-DQ haplotypes were treated as single units for association and clustering. On average, 235,054 unique TCR beta nucleotide sequences were sequenced per donor among a few hundred genotyped donors of the cohort, with approximately 18% of those sequences being non-productive.

Libraries came from the immunoSEQ multiplex PCR assay. For the multiplex PCR, a mixture combining 60 forward primers for TCR Vbeta segments and 13 reverse primers for TCR Jbeta segments was used. The CDR3 region of rearranged TCR beta genes was amplified from genomic DNA by a multiplex PCR assay. On the Illumina HiSeq System, the amplified TCR beta libraries were sequenced as 87-base-pair reads. As for the original processing: In a later analysis, roughly 80 million unique TCR beta chains were counted across the 650 to 700 repertoires, and roughly 11 million of these chains were shared by at least two donors. Raw reads were error-corrected and collapsed into unique sequences with a nearest-neighbor algorithm that merged closely related sequences to remove PCR and sequencing errors. Alignment of CDR3 sequences to IMGT reference sequences was used to assign V, D and J gene segments. For a sequence to be retained, a match of at least six nucleotides was required to both a V gene segment and a J gene segment. Rearrangements were called productive when the CDR3 lacked stop codons and stayed in frame with V and J; all others were non-productive. CDR3 was defined according to IMGT convention as the region running from the second conserved V-encoded cysteine to the conserved J-encoded phenylalanine. Sequences without an unambiguous match to a single V gene segment were excluded from the earlier analysis of a few hundred of the donors. An earlier analysis of several hundred of the donors called V segments functional above 56.7% productive rearrangements and segregating when the between-donor standard deviation exceeded 5%. A statistical classification framework was built for diagnosing cytomegalovirus status from the catalog of TCR beta chain sequences. A later analysis assigned V and J genes by comparing TCR nucleotide sequences with IMGT/GENE-DB human TR gene sequences. In a later analysis, CDR3 sequences and most-parsimonious VDJ recombination scenarios were assigned using the TCRdist pipeline. In a later analysis, each TCR beta chain was defined by its CDR3 amino acid sequence together with its V-gene family, and reads lacking a unique V-gene family were excluded. In a later analysis, 500 to 700 highly shared, low-generation-probability nucleotide sequences were removed to address suspected cross-contamination and a sequencing artifact. For each public chain, a later analysis derived a clonal expansion index from normalized ranks of inferred template counts within each repertoire. In a later analysis, generation probabilities were computed with a VDJ recombination model fitted to out-of-frame rearrangements, and the resulting probabilities were checked against IGoR. A later analysis scored TCR-TCR, TCR-HLA and TCR-CMV co-occurrence with hypergeometric tests, applying a repertoire-size bias correction to TCR pairs. In a later analysis, false discovery rates were estimated by permuting HLA or CMV assignments 20 times. In a later analysis, co-occurring TCRs were grouped with DBSCAN, and TCRdist sequence similarity was added when clustering was performed within HLA-allele-positive subsets. Repertoires with fewer than 30,000 or more than 120,000 public chains, plus five repertoires with anomalous nucleotide sharing, were excluded from co-occurrence clustering. The source is immuneACCESS, and TCRdb retained only in-frame sequences with V and J called. Part of the clones is not carried over; for the studies checked, unresolved V genes explain less than half of this, and the remainder is unexplained. V, J and clone size are those of that table, while D and trimming were read from the DNA. A total of about 87,000 clones appear in this sample, approximately 74% of them only once. Around 24% of the sample comes from the top ten.

Overall study outcomes, separate from this receptor: An earlier analysis of some 560 of the donors showed that most TCR beta V segments appeared in productive rearrangements either about 90% or about 30% of the time, which broadly matched IMGT annotations. Most TCR sequences were observed very rarely across donors, whereas some public TCRs were present in many individuals. In this cohort, only TCR beta chains were sequenced, and detectable features were limited by the absence of alpha or paired-chain data. According to a later analysis, most CMV-associated TCR beta chains appeared to be HLA-restricted, and the HLA associations seemed to be driven largely by CMV exposure. A few of the identified cytomegalovirus-associated TCR beta chains were confirmed in vitro to be specific for cytomegalovirus antigens. The study listed 150 to 200 TCR beta chains as associated with cytomegalovirus. HLA typing was unavailable for some donors at each locus, so association tests used only the typed subset. A later analysis reported that several top co-occurrence clusters appeared linked to parvovirus B19, influenza, CMV and Epstein-Barr virus. In a later genetic analysis, fewer N-insertions in productive TCRs were reported among donors in an Asian-associated ancestry cluster than the roughly 700-donor mean. According to a later analysis, TCR association rates differed among HLA loci, with DRB1 alleles showing the most associated TCRs and HLA-C alleles showing the fewest. The classifier was reported to diagnose cytomegalovirus status with high specificity and sensitivity in both the original and validation cohorts. Immune exposure information for the cohort was limited to CMV serostatus. Some IMGT-functional V segments, including TRBV6-2 and TRBV6-3, could not be distinguished by the 87-base-pair reads and were therefore excluded. A further reported finding was that TCR beta sequences accurately predicted the HLA-A and HLA-B alleles for most subjects in the first cohort. Because counts were too low, roughly 18 rarely observed V segments, including chromosome 9 orphons, were left out of the earlier analysis of a few hundred of the donors. Assigning TCR associations to individual alleles was difficult when HLA alleles, especially DR and DQ, strongly co-occurred. In a later analysis, HLA-associated TCR beta chains showed more clonal expansion and lower generation probabilities than non-associated chains that were equally common. Specific HLA alleles were associated with 16,951 TCR beta sequences at a false discovery rate of 0.05 in a later analysis. Correlated functional status among segregating V segments might reflect linkage disequilibrium, but an unknown experimental factor could not be ruled out. In a later genetic analysis, a missense DCLRE1C variant was associated with V-gene and J-gene trimming of TCR beta chains, and the association was replicated in an independent cohort. A cluster of highly shared sequence variants was judged likely to be a technical artifact of the sequencing pipeline. The authors suggested that the approach could potentially be generalized to other disease states and immunological phenotypes. Roughly uniform sequencing depth across donors was assumed in presence/absence analyses, although this assumption may not hold.

In total, roughly 710 healthy bone marrow donors made up the cohort. All cohort members were sampled while nominally healthy, although unrecorded immune exposures were likely present. The donor was CMV seropositive and belonged to the group of about 290 seropositive cohort members. A peripheral blood sample was provided by each donor, and peripheral blood mononuclear cells were used for TCR beta sequencing. Genomic DNA extraction from the blood cell samples was performed with the Qiagen DNeasy Blood Extraction Kit. The trim is 0 bases for V and 1 base for J, with a gap of 7 bases between the germline ends. The CDR3 spans 13 residues, from the cysteine through the phenylalanine. The DNA shown is the 39-base CDR3, in frame from base 1. For CDR1 and CDR2, the germline V gene lists SQVTM and ANQGSEA. As for this clone: What this receptor recognizes is not known. Per-base qualities were not stored, and no clone one base away is much larger.

Specimen: PBMCs. The chain was built from TRBV29-1 and TRBJ2-7; the D gene lacks a confident call. The clonotype comes from a man aged 30-40 years in good health and CMV-seropositive. The CDR3 reads as follows: CSVEDPNSYEQYF. The sequenced DNA: TGCAGCGTTGAAGACCCTAATTCCTACGAGCAGTACTTC.